The clone carrying this T cell receptor (beta chain) was seen repeatedly, ten times or more. Its matching antigen is unknown. All unsorted peripheral T cells were captured because whole blood was used without fractionation. RNA came from 2 to 3 ml of peripheral blood. Reverse transcription used around 500 ng RNA and constant-region primers for alpha and beta. Alpha and beta chain libraries were made separately by chain-specific third strand synthesis with multiplexing indices. TCRdb fed the 5' RACE reads into MiXCR, producing one record per CDR3 protein. The profile shows some 9,600 distinct CDR3 sequences, under 11% of them singletons. The record originates from a study of HIV-infected patients and healthy controls. Points from the study as a whole: Compared with healthy controls, HIV-infected patients showed less CDR3 sharing between individuals. HIV+ repertoires were severely depleted of MAIT alpha-chain CDR3s, unlike healthy controls.

CDR1 is SGHRS, CDR2 YFSETQ, per germline. The CDR3 contains 15 residues. Germline trimming cut 4 bases from V and 7 bases from J; bases unmatched to any gene: 7. The material was blood, obtained before antiretroviral therapy. This rearrangement joins TRBV5-1 to TRBJ2-1; TRBD1 agrees at 11 bases. The TCR comes from an adult with HIV infection. CDR3 nucleotides: TGCGCCAGCAGCCCGGGACAGGGGGGAAGGAATGAGCAGTTCTTC. It is translated as CASSPGQGGRNEQFF.